The 30 T cell receptor beta chains given below trace back to one sample, sequenced in a study of cytomegalovirus exposure and HLA in healthy donors. Primers: 60 Vbeta forward and 13 Jbeta reverse. TCRdb's table, derived via immunoSEQ multiplex PCR, lists solely in-frame clones and lacks some. The sample has 80,000 to 100,000 clones; 73% are singletons. Sequenced sample: PBMCs. All receptors derive from a middle-aged man in good health and CMV-seronegative.

The genes are TRBV4-1 and TRBJ1-1; D may be TRBD1 (6 bases). The CDR3 covers 15 residues. The V end was cut by 2 bases, the J end by 3 bases, with 13 bases between. Germline V gives CDR1 MGHRA, CDR2 YSYEKL. The CDR3 DNA reads TGCGCCAGCAGCCAAAAGCCGGACAGCTACACTGAAGCTTTCTTT. Protein sequence: CASSQKPDSYTEAFF.

The chain is built from TRBV7-9 and TRBJ1-4, with 11 bases lining up with TRBD1. This CDR3 comprises 15 residues. Germline V gene sequence: CDR1 SEHNR, CDR2 FQNEAQ (reference sequence). V dropped 5 bases and J dropped 4; count of bases not matched to a gene: 3. The DNA of the CDR3 is TGTGCCAGCAGCGGACAGGGGGCTAATAATGAAAAACTGTTTTTT. It yields the protein CASSGQGANNEKLFF.

This sequence joins TRBV7-9 and TRBJ1-2, with unresolved D. The CDR3 extends over 15 amino acids. Germline assignment: CDR1 SEHNR and CDR2 FQNEAQ (reference sequence). The ends were cut back, 2 bases at V and 1 base at J, with 11 bases in the middle. CDR3 coding DNA: TGTGCCAGCAGCTTATTACATATATATAACTATGGCTACACCTTC. Translated: CASSLLHIYNYGYTF.

The rearrangement links TRBV6-5 to TRBJ2-7; 8 bases are shared with TRBD2. After removal of 5 bases from V and 3 bases from J, the junction contained 6 bases not matched to a gene. CDR1 is MNHEY, CDR2 SVGAGI, per germline. The CDR3 runs to 14 residues. CDR3 coding DNA: TGTGCCAGCAGTCCGACGGGGGGGGGCTACGAGCAGTACTTC. Protein sequence: CASSPTGGGYEQYF.

Concerning this clone: No conserved phenylalanine or tryptophan ends this CDR3, so it is likely a read error. The V gene is TRBV7-8, the J gene TRBJ1-5; tentatively, D is TRBD1 (5 bases). CDR3 length: 18 residues. Germline-derived CDR1 and CDR2 are SGHVS and FQNEAQ. V was cut by 3 bases and J by 0 bases, with 18 bases left in between. CDR3 coding DNA: TGTGCCAGCAGCTTGAGGGGTAGGAGGGTCATTAGCAATCAGCCCCAGCATGTT. Translated, it gives CASSLRGRRVISNQPQHV.

This clone has just one count. The CDR3: CASSLEEWRGAYNEQFF. The CDR3 coding sequence is TGTGCCAGCAGCTTGGAAGAGTGGCGGGGGGCCTACAATGAGCAGTTCTTC. The rearrangement uses TRBV5-8 and TRBJ2-1, with TRBD2 identical over 8 bases. This CDR3 is built from 17 residues. Trimming at V came to 0 bases and at J to 2 bases, leaving 7 bases not matched to a gene. CDR1 and CDR2 from the germline V gene are SGHTS and YDEGEE.

The rearrangement joins TRBV4-2 to TRBJ2-1; tentative D call: TRBD1 (6 bases). CDR3 length: 16 residues. V shed 8 bases and J shed 8 bases, with 25 bases lying between them. Looked up from germline, CDR1 is LGHNA and CDR2 is YNFKEQ. The CDR3 DNA follows: TGTGCCAGCGGATATCTAGGTGGGGGCCCTTCGGATGAGCAGTTCTTC. Protein sequence: CASGYLGGGPSDEQFF.

This clone showed up just a few times. The chain uses TRBV28 and TRBJ1-6; 7 nucleotides match TRBD1. Germline lookup yields CDR1 MDHEN and CDR2 SYDVKM. Unmatched junction bases numbered 16, after V lost 5 bases and J lost 12 bases. The CDR3 is 16 amino acids. CDR3 sequence reads: CASSITRDSLGGPLHF. CDR3 nucleotide sequence: TGTGCCAGCAGTATCACCCGGGACAGCTTAGGGGGACCCCTCCACTTT. The variable domain in full, with the rest retrieved from reference TRBV28 and TRBJ1-6, is DVKVTQSSRYLVKRTGEKVFLECVQDMDHENMFWYRQDPGLGLRLIYFSYDVKMKEKGDIPEGYSVSREKKERFSLILESASTNQTSMYLCASSITRDSLGGPLHFGNGTRLTVT.

This clone was observed a handful of times. This chain links TRBV19 with TRBJ1-2; D is unclear. V shed 7 bases and J shed 7 bases, with 13 bases lying between them. The CDR3 spans 12 residues. Germline-derived CDR1 and CDR2 are LNHDA and SQIVND (reference sequence). The CDR3 sequence: CASNPPPGGYTF. In nucleotides, the CDR3 is TGTGCCAGTAACCCCCCGCCGGGTGGCTACACCTTC.

This chain uses TRBV27 with TRBJ2-5; D is possibly TRBD2 (6 bases). There are 15 residues in the CDR3. Looked up from germline, CDR1 is MNHEY and CDR2 is SMNVEV (reference sequence). V gave up 4 bases and J gave up 4 bases, with 16 bases separating them. Written as DNA, the CDR3 is TGTGCCAGCAGTTACCGGGACCCCGGGGGAGAGACCCAGTACTTC. Translated, it gives CASSYRDPGGETQYF.

The rearrangement uses TRBV30 and TRBJ2-5; D is perhaps TRBD1 (5 bases). Germline CDR1 reads GTSNPN; CDR2 reads SVGIG (reference sequence). The CDR3 spans 13 residues. The germline V and J ends were trimmed by 4 bases and 5 bases, with 14 bases remaining between them. CDR3 amino acids: CAWNGRVGETQYF. CDR3 bases: TGTGCCTGGAATGGCAGGGTTGGCGAGACCCAGTACTTC.

As concerns this clone: This CDR3 fails to terminate in the conserved phenylalanine or tryptophan, so it likely reflects a read error. V and J are TRBV6-5 and TRBJ1-2; unclear D gene. V was shortened by 3 bases and J by 3 bases, with 8 bases between the two germline ends. Germline CDR1 is MNHEY and CDR2 is SVGAGI. The CDR3 length is 13 residues. The CDR3: CASSYPGDYGYTL. The CDR3 DNA sequence: TGTGCCAGCAGTTATCCCGGGGACTATGGCTACACCCTC.

This clone was counted only a few times. V is TRBV2 and J is TRBJ1-6; possible D gene TRBD1, 6 bases. V was shortened by 8 bases and J by 8 bases, with 16 bases between the two germline ends. The CDR3 consists of 14 residues. The germline V gene encodes CDR1 SNHLY and CDR2 FYNNEI. The CDR3 DNA reads TGTGCCAGCGGCCCTGGACAGACTTATTCACCCCTCCACTTT. Translated, it gives CASGPGQTYSPLHF.

The chain combines TRBV5-1 with TRBJ2-3; 12 bases line up with TRBD2. The germline V gene encodes CDR1 SGHRS and CDR2 YFSETQ. V lost 0 bases and J lost 8; bases outside the gene matches: 13. The CDR3 length is 18 residues. The DNA for the CDR3 is TGCGCCAGCAGCTTGGCCGAGACTAGCGGGGGCTATCTGAGTACGCAGTATTTT. Translation: CASSLAETSGGYLSTQYF.

J is TRBJ2-7 and V is TRBV6-4, with D possibly TRBD1 on 5 matching bases. Trimming pared 3 bases from V and 3 bases from J, leaving 9 bases between. The germline CDR1 and CDR2 sequences are MRHNA and SNTAGT. The CDR3 has 13 residues. The DNA for the CDR3 is TGTGCCAGCAGTGATGGACACGTCTACGAGCAGTACTTC. Amino acids: CASSDGHVYEQYF.

V is TRBV6-4 and J is TRBJ2-1; maybe TRBD1 (5 bases). Trimming removed 5 bases at V and 0 bases at J, with 11 bases between. This CDR3 spans 15 amino acids. Germline assignment: CDR1 MRHNA and CDR2 SNTAGT. CDR3 in amino acids: CASSRQGGSYNEQFF. The CDR3 DNA follows: TGTGCCAGCAGTAGGCAGGGTGGCTCCTACAATGAGCAGTTCTTC.

The chain has TRBV5-1 and TRBJ2-3; D is unclear. Trimming removed 0 bases at V and 3 bases at J, with 14 bases between. Germline CDR1 SGHRS, CDR2 YFSETQ. This CDR3 is built from 16 residues. The CDR3 region is CASSLAVGLSTDTQYF. The CDR3 nucleotides are TGCGCCAGCAGCTTGGCCGTGGGCCTCAGTACAGATACGCAGTATTTT. The variable domain in full, completed from reference TRBV5-1 and TRBJ2-3, reads KAGVTQTPRYLIKTRGQQVTLSCSPISGHRSVSWYQQTPGQGLQFLFEYFSETQRNKGNFPGRFSGRQFSNSRSEMNVSTLELGDSALYLCASSLAVGLSTDTQYFGPGTRLTVL.

This clone was counted only a few times. J is TRBJ2-1 and V is TRBV19; 8 bases map to TRBD2. Germline CDR1 is LNHDA and CDR2 is SQIVND (reference sequence). V trimming: 4 bases; J trimming: 10 bases; junction bases outside the gene matches: 12. The CDR3 totals 15 residues. CDR3 protein: CASSKASGWSPEQFF. DNA of the CDR3: TGTGCCAGTAGTAAGGCTAGCGGGTGGTCCCCCGAGCAGTTCTTC.

This sequence joins TRBV27 and TRBJ2-5, with D perhaps TRBD1 (7 bases). CDR3 size: 19 residues. V lost 0 bases and J lost 3, with 23 bases in between. Germline V gene lookup returns CDR1 MNHEY and CDR2 SMNVEV (reference sequence). CDR3 DNA: TGTGCCAGCAGTTTATCACCCCGACAGGGAGGTATGTGGGAAGAGACCCAGTACTTC. Translating it yields CASSLSPRQGGMWEETQYF.

The rearrangement uses TRBV7-6 and TRBJ2-1, with TRBD1 matching 8 bases. The V gene end was trimmed by 5 bases and the J gene end by 5 bases; junction bases not matched to a gene: 5. The CDR3 sequence is 14 residues long. Germline CDR1 SGHVS, CDR2 FNYEAQ. CDR3 nucleotide sequence: TGTGCCAGCAGCCTCCAACAGGGGGACAATGAGCAGTTCTTC. Encoded protein: CASSLQQGDNEQFF.

The chain couples TRBV6-6 to TRBJ2-5, with no clear D. Germline assignment: CDR1 MNHNY and CDR2 SVGAGI (reference sequence). V was cut by 0 bases and J by 5 bases, with 4 bases left in between. The CDR3 is made up of 12 amino acids. As DNA, the CDR3 is TGTGCCAGCAGTTACTCGAGGGAGACCCAGTACTTC. It is translated as CASSYSRETQYF.

The gene calls are TRBV11-2 and TRBJ2-1; 9 positions agree with TRBD1. The V segment lost 4 bases and the J segment 4 bases; nucleotides outside the gene matches: 11. The germline gives CDR1 SGHAT, CDR2 FQNNGV. The CDR3 runs to 17 residues. CDR3 sequence reads: CASSSFRDREKYNEQFF. The DNA for the CDR3 is TGTGCCAGCAGCTCCTTCCGGGACAGGGAGAAATACAATGAGCAGTTCTTC.

The chain uses TRBV7-8 and TRBJ1-4; D not certain. The germline V and J ends were trimmed by 0 bases and 4 bases, with 9 bases remaining between them. CDR1 and CDR2 from the germline V gene are SGHVS and FQNEAQ. The CDR3 consists of 15 residues. The CDR3 reads CASSLAPDYNEKLFF. The CDR3 DNA sequence: TGTGCCAGCAGCTTAGCCCCAGACTATAATGAAAAACTGTTTTTT.

The chain employs TRBV5-1 and TRBJ2-3; TRBD2 matches at 7 bases. Germline assignment: CDR1 SGHRS and CDR2 YFSETQ. The CDR3 contains 14 residues. J gave up 1 base and V 6 bases, and 5 bases lay outside the gene matches. The CDR3 DNA reads as TGCGCCAGCAAGGGGCTAGCGGGCACAGATACGCAGTATTTT. Amino acids: CASKGLAGTDTQYF.

This sequence joins TRBV4-1 and TRBJ1-4; 8 positions match TRBD1. The V and J ends lost 0 bases and 7 bases, in that order; junction bases with no gene match: 10. Germline V gene sequence: CDR1 MGHRA, CDR2 YSYEKL. The CDR3 sequence is 17 residues long. The CDR3: CASSQEGWTGMGEKLFF. The CDR3 DNA reads as TGCGCCAGCAGCCAAGAAGGATGGACAGGGATGGGTGAAAAACTGTTTTTT.

This clone was seen a few times. The genes are TRBV7-9 and TRBJ2-1, with 9 nucleotides matching TRBD2. CDR1 and CDR2 (germline): SEHNR, FQNEAQ (reference sequence). The CDR3 has 19 amino acids. The J segment lost 0 bases and the V segment lost 0 bases, leaving 9 bases of the junction unmatched. The CDR3 DNA reads as TGTGCCAGCAGCTTAGCGGCAGCGGGGGGCTGGAGCTCCTACAATGAGCAGTTCTTC. This sequence encodes CASSLAAAGGWSSYNEQFF.

Note on this clone: Other DNA sequences in the same sample also yield this CDR3. The chain has TRBV27 and TRBJ2-1; D is perhaps TRBD1 (6 bases). The V gene lost 2 bases and the J gene lost 2 bases, with 7 bases spanning the gap. This CDR3 region has 14 residues. Germline loops: CDR1 MNHEY, CDR2 SMNVEV (reference sequence). The CDR3 sequence is CASSLRTAYNEQFF. CDR3 coding DNA: TGTGCCAGCAGTTTACGGACAGCCTACAATGAGCAGTTCTTC.

The chain uses TRBV6-5 and TRBJ2-2; a possible D gene is TRBD1 (6 bases). Trimming took off 2 bases at V and 2 bases at J, with 9 bases between the two ends. This CDR3 has 15 residues. Germline V gene sequence: CDR1 MNHEY, CDR2 SVGAGI. CDR3 DNA: TGTGCCAGCAGTTACATACAGGGTAACACCGGGGAGCTGTTTTTT. Its translation: CASSYIQGNTGELFF.

The chain has TRBV19 and TRBJ2-3; a weak D match, TRBD2 (5 bases). Germline V gene data show CDR1 as LNHDA and CDR2 as SQIVND (reference sequence). V was pared by 1 base and J by 6 bases, with 14 bases between. This CDR3 is 15 amino acids long. CDR3 DNA: TGTGCCAGTAGTATAGGCCACTCCTCGGGGGATACGCAGTATTTT. Protein product: CASSIGHSSGDTQYF.

J is TRBJ1-2 and V is TRBV6-5, with a weak D call TRBD1 (6 bases). Trimming pared 2 bases from V and 8 bases from J, leaving 15 bases between. CDR1 is MNHEY and CDR2 is SVGAGI in the germline V gene. This CDR3 region has 14 residues. The CDR3 loop reads CASSYRGSEGGYTF. For the CDR3, the DNA is TGTGCCAGCAGTTACAGGGGGTCGGAAGGAGGCTACACCTTC.